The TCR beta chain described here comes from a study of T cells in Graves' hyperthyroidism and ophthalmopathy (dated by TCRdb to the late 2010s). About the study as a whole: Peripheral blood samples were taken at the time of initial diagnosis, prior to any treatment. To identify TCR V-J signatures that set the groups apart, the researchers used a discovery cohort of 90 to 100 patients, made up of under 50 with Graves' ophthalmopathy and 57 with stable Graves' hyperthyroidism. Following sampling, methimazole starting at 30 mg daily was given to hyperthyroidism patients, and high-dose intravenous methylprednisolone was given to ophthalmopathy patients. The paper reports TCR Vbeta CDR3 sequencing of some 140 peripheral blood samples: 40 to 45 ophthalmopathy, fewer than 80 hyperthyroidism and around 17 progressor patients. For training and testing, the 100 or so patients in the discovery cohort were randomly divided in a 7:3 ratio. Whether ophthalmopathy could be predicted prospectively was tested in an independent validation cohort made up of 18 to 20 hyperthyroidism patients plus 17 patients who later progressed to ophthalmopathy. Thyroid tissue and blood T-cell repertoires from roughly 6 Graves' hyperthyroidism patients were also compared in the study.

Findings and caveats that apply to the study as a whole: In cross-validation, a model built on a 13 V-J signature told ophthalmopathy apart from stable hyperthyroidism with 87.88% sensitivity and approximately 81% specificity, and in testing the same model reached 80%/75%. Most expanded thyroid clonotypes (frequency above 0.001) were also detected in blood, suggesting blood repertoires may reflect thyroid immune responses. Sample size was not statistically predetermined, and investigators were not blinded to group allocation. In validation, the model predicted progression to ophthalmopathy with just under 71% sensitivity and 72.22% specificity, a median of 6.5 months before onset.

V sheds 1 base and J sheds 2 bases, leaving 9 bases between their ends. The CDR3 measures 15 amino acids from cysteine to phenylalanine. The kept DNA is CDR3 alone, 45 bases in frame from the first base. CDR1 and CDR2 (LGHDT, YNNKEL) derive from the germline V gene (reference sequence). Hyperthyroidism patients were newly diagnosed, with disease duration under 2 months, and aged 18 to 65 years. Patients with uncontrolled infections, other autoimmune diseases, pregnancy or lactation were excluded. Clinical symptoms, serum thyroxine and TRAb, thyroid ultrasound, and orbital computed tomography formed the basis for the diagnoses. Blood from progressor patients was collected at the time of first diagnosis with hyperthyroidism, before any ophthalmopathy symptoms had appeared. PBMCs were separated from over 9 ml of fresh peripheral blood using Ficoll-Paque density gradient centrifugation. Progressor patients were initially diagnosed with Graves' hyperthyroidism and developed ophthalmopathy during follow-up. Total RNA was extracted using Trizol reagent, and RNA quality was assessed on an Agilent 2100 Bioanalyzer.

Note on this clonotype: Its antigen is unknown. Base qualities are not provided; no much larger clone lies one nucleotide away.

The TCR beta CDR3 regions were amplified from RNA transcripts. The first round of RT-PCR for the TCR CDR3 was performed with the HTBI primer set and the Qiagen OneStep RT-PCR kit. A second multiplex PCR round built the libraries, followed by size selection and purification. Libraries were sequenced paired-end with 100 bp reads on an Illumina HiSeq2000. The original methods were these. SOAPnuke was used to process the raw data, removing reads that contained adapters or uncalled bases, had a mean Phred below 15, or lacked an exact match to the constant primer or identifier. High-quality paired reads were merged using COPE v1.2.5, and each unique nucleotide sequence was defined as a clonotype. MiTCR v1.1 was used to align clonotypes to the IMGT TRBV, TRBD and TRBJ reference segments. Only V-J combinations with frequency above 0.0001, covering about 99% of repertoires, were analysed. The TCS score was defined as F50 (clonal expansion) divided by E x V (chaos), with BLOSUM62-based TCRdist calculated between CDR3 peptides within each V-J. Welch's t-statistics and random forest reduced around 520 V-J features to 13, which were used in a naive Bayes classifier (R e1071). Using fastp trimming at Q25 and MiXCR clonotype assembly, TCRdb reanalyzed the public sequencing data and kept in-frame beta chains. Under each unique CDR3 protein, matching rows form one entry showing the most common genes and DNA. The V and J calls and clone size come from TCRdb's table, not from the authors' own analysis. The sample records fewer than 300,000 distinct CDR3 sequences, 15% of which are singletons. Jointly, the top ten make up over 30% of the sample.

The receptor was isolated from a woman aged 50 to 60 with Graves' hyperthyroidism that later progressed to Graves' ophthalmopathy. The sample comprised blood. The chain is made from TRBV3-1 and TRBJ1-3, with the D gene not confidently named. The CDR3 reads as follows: CASSQGVSPGNTIYF. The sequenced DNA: TGTGCCAGCAGCCAAGGCGTATCCCCTGGAAACACCATATATTTT.